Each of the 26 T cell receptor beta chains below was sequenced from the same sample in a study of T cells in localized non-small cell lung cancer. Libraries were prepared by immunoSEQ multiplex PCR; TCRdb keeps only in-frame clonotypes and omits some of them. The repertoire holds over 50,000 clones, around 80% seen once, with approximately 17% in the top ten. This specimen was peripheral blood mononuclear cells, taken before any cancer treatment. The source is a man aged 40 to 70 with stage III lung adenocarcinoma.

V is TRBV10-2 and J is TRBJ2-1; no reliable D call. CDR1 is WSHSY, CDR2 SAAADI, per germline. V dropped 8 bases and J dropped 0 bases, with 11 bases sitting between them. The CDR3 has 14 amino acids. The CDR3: CASFQGNSYNEQFF. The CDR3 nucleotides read TGCGCCAGCTTTCAAGGAAACTCCTACAATGAGCAGTTCTTC.

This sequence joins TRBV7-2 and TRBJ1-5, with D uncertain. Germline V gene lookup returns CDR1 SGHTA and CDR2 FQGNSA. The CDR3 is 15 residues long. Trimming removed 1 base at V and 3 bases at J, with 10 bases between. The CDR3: CASSLGPGPNQPQHF. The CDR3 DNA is TGTGCCAGCAGCTTAGGGCCAGGCCCCAATCAGCCCCAGCATTTT. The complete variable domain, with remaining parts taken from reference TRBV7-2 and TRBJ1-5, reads GAGVSQSPSNKVTEKGKDVELRCDPISGHTALYWYRQSLGQGLEFLIYFQGNSAPDKSGLPSDRFSAERTGGSVSTLTIQRTQQEDSAVYLCASSLGPGPNQPQHFGDGTRLSIL.

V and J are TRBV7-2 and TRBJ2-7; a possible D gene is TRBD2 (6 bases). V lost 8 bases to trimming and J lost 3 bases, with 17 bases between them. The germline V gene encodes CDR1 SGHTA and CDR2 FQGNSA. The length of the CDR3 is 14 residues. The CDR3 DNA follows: TGTGCCAGCGGGCCTTCGGGGGTCTTCTACGAGCAGTACTTC. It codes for CASGPSGVFYEQYF.

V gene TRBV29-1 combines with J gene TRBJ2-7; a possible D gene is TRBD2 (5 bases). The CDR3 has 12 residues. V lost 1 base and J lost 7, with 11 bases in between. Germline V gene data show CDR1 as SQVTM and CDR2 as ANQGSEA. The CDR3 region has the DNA TGCAGCGTTGAAGTGGGAGTCTCAGAGCAGTACTTC. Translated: CSVEVGVSEQYF.

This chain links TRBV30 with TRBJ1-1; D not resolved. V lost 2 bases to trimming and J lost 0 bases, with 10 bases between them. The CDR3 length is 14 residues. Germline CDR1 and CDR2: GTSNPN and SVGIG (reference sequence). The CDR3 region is CAWSPGPMNTEAFF. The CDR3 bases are TGTGCCTGGAGTCCCGGGCCGATGAACACTGAAGCTTTCTTT.

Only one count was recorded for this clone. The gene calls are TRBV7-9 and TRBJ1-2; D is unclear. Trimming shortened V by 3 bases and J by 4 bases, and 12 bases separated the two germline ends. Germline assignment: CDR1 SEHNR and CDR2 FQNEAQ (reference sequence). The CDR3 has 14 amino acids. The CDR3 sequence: CASSFGTYPYGYTF. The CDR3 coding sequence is TGTGCCAGCAGCTTTGGCACCTACCCCTATGGCTACACCTTC.

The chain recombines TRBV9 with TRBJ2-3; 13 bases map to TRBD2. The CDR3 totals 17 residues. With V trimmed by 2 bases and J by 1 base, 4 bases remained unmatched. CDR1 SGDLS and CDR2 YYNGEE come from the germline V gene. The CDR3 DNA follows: TGTGCCAGCAGCGTCGGACTAGCGGGGGAGGGCACAGATACGCAGTATTTT. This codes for CASSVGLAGEGTDTQYF.

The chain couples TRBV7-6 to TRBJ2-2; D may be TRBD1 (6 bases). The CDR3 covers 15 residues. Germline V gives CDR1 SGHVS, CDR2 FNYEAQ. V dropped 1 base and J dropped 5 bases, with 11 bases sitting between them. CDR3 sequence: CASSLGQGSTGELFF. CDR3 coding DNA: TGTGCCAGCAGCTTAGGTCAGGGGTCGACCGGGGAGCTGTTTTTT.

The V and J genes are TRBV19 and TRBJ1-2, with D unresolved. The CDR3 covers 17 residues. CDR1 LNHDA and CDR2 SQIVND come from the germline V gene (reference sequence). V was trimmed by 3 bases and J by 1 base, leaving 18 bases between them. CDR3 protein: CASSISATGRRNYGYTF. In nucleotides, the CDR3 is TGTGCCAGTAGTATCTCGGCTACGGGCCGGCGTAACTATGGCTACACCTTC.

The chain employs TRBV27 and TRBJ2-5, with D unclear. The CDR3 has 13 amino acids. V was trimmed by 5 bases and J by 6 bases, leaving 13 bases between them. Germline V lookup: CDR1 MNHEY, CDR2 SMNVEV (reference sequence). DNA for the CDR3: TGTGCCAGCAGTGGGTCGGCTGGGAAGACCCAGTACTTC. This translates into CASSGSAGKTQYF.

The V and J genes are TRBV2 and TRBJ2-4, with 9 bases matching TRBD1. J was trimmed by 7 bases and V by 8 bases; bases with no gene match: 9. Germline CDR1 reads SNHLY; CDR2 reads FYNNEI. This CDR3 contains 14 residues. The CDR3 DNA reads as TGTGCCAGCTACGAGGGACAGGGATGGAACATTCAGTACTTC. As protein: CASYEGQGWNIQYF.

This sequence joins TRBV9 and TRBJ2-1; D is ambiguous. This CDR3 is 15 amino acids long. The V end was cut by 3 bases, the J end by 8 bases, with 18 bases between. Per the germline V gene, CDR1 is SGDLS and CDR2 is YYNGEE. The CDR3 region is CASSGALLFEDEQFF. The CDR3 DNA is TGTGCCAGCAGCGGGGCCTTGCTCTTCGAGGATGAGCAGTTCTTC. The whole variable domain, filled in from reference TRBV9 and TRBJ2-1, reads DSGVTQTPKHLITATGQRVTLRCSPRSGDLSVYWYQQSLDQGLQFLIQYYNGEERAKGNILERFSAQQFPDLHSELNLSSLELGDSALYFCASSGALLFEDEQFFGPGTRLTVL.

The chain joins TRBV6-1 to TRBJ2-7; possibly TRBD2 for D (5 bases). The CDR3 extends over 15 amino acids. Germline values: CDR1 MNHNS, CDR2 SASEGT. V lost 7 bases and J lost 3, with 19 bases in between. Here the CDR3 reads CASTLSTGFYYEQYF. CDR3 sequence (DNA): TGTGCCAGCACCCTCTCGACGGGGTTCTACTACGAGCAGTACTTC.

The CDR3 region is CASSQTRDTQYF. CDR3 coding DNA: TGTGCCAGCAGCCAGACCAGGGATACGCAGTATTTT. V gene TRBV14 combines with J gene TRBJ2-3; no clear D gene. CDR1 and CDR2 (germline): SGHDN, FVKESK. Trimming stripped 3 bases from V and 6 bases from J, with 7 bases between. The CDR3 sequence is 12 residues long.

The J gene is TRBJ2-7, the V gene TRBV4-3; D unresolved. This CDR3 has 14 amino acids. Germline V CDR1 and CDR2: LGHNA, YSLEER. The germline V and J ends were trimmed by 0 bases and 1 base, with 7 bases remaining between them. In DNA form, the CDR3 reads TGCGCCAGCAGCCAAGATCCGCGATCCTACGAGCAGTACTTC. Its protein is CASSQDPRSYEQYF.

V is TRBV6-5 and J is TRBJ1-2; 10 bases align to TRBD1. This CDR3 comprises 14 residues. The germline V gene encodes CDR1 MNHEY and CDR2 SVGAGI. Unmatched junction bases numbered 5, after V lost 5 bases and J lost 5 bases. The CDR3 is CASSAGTGVYGYTF. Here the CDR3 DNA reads TGTGCCAGCAGTGCCGGGACAGGGGTATATGGCTACACCTTC.

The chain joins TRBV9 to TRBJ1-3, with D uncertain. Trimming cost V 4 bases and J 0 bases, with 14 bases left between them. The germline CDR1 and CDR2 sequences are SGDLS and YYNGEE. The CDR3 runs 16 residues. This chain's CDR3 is CASSSREIFSGNTIYF. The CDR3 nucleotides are TGTGCCAGCAGCTCCCGGGAGATATTCTCTGGAAACACCATATATTTT.

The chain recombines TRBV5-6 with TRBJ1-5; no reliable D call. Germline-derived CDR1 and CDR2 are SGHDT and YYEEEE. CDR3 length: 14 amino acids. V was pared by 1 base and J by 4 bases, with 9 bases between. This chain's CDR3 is CASSLRSWNQPQHF. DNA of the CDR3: TGTGCCAGCAGCTTGCGGTCTTGGAATCAGCCCCAGCATTTT.

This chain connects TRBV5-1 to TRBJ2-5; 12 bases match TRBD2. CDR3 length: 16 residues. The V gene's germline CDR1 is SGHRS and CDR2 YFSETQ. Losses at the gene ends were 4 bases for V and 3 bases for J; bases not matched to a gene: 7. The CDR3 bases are TGCGCCAGCAGCGGGAGGACTAGCGGGGATGAAGAGACCCAGTACTTC. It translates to CASSGRTSGDEETQYF.

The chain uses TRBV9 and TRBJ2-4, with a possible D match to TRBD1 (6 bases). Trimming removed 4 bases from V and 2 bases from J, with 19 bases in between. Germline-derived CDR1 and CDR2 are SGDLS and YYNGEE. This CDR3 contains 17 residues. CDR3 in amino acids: CASSPRDIYLTKNIQYF. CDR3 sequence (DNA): TGTGCCAGCAGCCCCCGGGACATCTACTTGACCAAAAACATTCAGTACTTC.

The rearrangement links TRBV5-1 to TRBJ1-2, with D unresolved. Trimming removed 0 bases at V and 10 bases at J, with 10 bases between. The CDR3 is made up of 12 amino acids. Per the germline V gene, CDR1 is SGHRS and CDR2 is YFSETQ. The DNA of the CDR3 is TGCGCCAGCAGCTTGGACGGGTTAGACTACACCTTC. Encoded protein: CASSLDGLDYTF.

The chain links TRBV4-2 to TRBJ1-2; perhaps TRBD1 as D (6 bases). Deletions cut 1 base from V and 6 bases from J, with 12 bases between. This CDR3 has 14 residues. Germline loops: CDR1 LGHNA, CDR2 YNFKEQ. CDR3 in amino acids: CASSQVDRFDGYTF. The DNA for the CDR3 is TGTGCCAGCAGCCAAGTTGACAGGTTCGATGGCTACACCTTC.

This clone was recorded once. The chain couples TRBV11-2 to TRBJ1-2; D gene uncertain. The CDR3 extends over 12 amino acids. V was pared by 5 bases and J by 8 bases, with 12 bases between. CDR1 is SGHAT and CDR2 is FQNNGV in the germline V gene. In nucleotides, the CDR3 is TGTGCCAGCAGCCCCCAGAATGGCGGCTACACCTTC. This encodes CASSPQNGGYTF.

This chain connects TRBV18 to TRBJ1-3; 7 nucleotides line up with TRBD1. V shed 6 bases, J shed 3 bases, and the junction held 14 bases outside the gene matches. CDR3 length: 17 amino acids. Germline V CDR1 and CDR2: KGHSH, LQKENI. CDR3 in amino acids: CASSEGQTGRGGNTIYF. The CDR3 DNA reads TGTGCCAGCTCCGAGGGACAGACGGGGAGAGGTGGAAACACCATATATTTT.

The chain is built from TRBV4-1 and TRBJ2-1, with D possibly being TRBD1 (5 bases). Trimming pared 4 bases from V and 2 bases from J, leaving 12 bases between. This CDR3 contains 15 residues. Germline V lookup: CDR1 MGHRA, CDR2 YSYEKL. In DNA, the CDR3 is TGCGCCAGCAGCCTTGGGGCAGTTACCTACAATGAGCAGTTCTTC. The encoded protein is CASSLGAVTYNEQFF.

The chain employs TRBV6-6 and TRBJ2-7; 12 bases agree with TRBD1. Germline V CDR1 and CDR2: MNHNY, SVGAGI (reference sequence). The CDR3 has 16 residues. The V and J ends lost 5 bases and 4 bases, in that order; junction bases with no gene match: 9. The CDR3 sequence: CASSATPGQGAYEQYF. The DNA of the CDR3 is TGTGCCAGCAGTGCGACCCCGGGACAGGGGGCATACGAGCAGTACTTC.